This TCR beta chain was retrieved from a study of metastatic and nonmetastatic thyroid tumors. In the source study's methods: Clinicopathological groups of papillary thyroid cancer showed CDR3 differences that were used to build a distant-metastasis classifier. TCRdb re-processed the PCR reads through MiXCR. The V and J calls were determined by TCRdb, not by the authors. The sample lists fewer than 40,000 clones; about a sixth were seen once. All patients were treatment-naive before thyroid surgery. Germline CDR1 DFQATT, CDR2 SNEGSKA (reference sequence). This CDR3 comprises 13 residues. V dropped 3 bases and J dropped 7 bases, with 15 bases sitting between them. This clone was detected only once.

The source of this sequence is a male donor with papillary thyroid cancer or a benign thyroid nodule (not recorded which). Some clones in this sample may be carry-over from other donors' samples. Input material: blood. The V call is TRBV20-1, the J call TRBJ1-2, with D unclear. CDR3 in amino acids: CSASYQRTLGYTF. DNA of the CDR3: TGCAGTGCTAGTTACCAGCGTACTCTTGGCTACACCTTC.